The 26 T cell receptor beta chains in this list originate from one sample, sequenced in a study of blood T cell repertoires in COVID-19 (dated by TCRdb to about 2020). The library relied on the immunoSEQ multiplex PCR assay. TCRdb mirrors the immuneACCESS table, restricted to in-frame sequences. Some clones are absent from its copies; in checked studies, under half trace to an unresolved V gene, and the reason for the others is unknown. This sample comprises under 250,000 clones, about four fifths of them detected only once. Less than 2.5% of the sample lies in the top ten. The sequenced sample consisted of peripheral blood. All receptors derive from a woman aged 55-69 years with acute or convalescent COVID-19.

V and J are TRBV11-3 and TRBJ1-5, with TRBD1 matching 8 bases. V shed 3 bases, J shed 5 bases, and the junction held 6 bases outside the gene matches. Germline V CDR1 and CDR2: SGHNT, YENEEA. CDR3 size: 15 residues. CDR3 DNA: TGTGCCAGCAGCTTCCGGACAGGGTGGTATCAGCCCCAGCATTTT. This gives the protein CASSFRTGWYQPQHF.

V and J are TRBV2 and TRBJ1-2, with D hard to call. CDR1 is SNHLY and CDR2 is FYNNEI in the germline V gene. This CDR3 is built from 13 residues. Trimming cost V 7 bases and J 0 bases, with 9 bases left between them. The CDR3 region is CASTQATNYGYTF. The CDR3, as DNA: TGTGCCAGCACCCAGGCTACTAACTATGGCTACACCTTC.

This chain connects TRBV6-1 to TRBJ1-1; TRBD1 matches at 7 bases. This CDR3 is 13 amino acids long. Germline values: CDR1 MNHNS, CDR2 SASEGT. Trimming at V came to 1 base and at J to 11 bases, leaving 7 bases not matched to a gene. In DNA, the CDR3 is TGTGCCAGCAGTGAAGTGAAGGGACAGAGGGCTTTCTTT. Protein product: CASSEVKGQRAFF.

J is TRBJ2-3 and V is TRBV11-2, with D tentatively TRBD2 (5 bases). V was clipped by 4 bases and J by 6 bases, with 26 bases between them. The germline CDR1 and CDR2 sequences are SGHAT and FQNNGV. This CDR3 is built from 18 residues. CDR3 DNA: TGTGCCAGCAGCTCACGCTCGATGGACTGGCGACTGGTTGATACGCAGTATTTT. It is translated as CASSSRSMDWRLVDTQYF.

The table lists this clone with a few counts. The chain combines TRBV19 with TRBJ1-1; D unresolved. The CDR3 has 12 amino acids. CDR1 and CDR2 (germline): LNHDA, SQIVND (reference sequence). Trimming shortened V by 6 bases and J by 1 base, and 6 bases separated the two germline ends. The CDR3 protein is CASREGNTEAFF. The CDR3 bases are TGTGCCAGTAGGGAGGGGAACACTGAAGCTTTCTTT.

This chain links TRBV5-1 with TRBJ2-1, with 10 bases that match TRBD2. V was pared by 1 base and J by 8 bases, with 3 bases of the junction left unmatched. From germline, CDR1 is SGHRS and CDR2 YFSETQ. The CDR3 runs to 14 residues. The DNA for the CDR3 is TGCGCCAGCAGCTTGACTAGCGGGGCGGATGAGCAGTTCTTC. This codes for CASSLTSGADEQFF.

V usage is TRBV9 and J usage is TRBJ2-3, with 9 bases identical to TRBD2. Germline-derived CDR1 and CDR2 are SGDLS and YYNGEE. CDR3 length: 20 residues. V shed 3 bases, J shed 6 bases, and the junction held 23 bases outside the gene matches. In DNA, the CDR3 is TGTGCCAGCAGCGCCCCAAACCGACTAGCGGCTAGCGGGGCCGGGGATACGCAGTATTTT. Translating gives CASSAPNRLAASGAGDTQYF.

The gene calls are TRBV5-1 and TRBJ2-7, with TRBD2 matching 7 bases. The CDR3 contains 14 residues. Germline V CDR1 and CDR2: SGHRS, YFSETQ. Germline trimming cut 0 bases from V and 5 bases from J; bases unmatched to any gene: 5. The CDR3 DNA follows: TGCGCCAGCAGCTTGGGACTAGCACCCAACGAGCAGTACTTC. Amino acids: CASSLGLAPNEQYF.

The V gene is TRBV28, the J gene TRBJ1-5, with a weak D call TRBD1 (6 bases). V was shortened by 5 bases and J by 6 bases, with 11 bases between the two germline ends. The CDR3 totals 13 residues. Germline CDR1 reads MDHEN; CDR2 reads SYDVKM. The CDR3 nucleotides read TGTGCCAGCAGTCCCACAGGGTTTCAGCCCCAGCATTTT. Protein sequence: CASSPTGFQPQHF.

This clone appeared a single time. This chain connects TRBV28 to TRBJ1-2, with 7 bases aligning to TRBD1. This CDR3 region has 15 residues. Germline V gene data show CDR1 as MDHEN and CDR2 as SYDVKM. J gave up 8 bases and V 3 bases, and 12 bases lay outside the gene matches. In DNA, the CDR3 is TGTGCCAGCAGTTTTTTTCACAGGGGATCTAGGGGCTACACCTTC. The encoded protein is CASSFFHRGSRGYTF.

This clone was detected only once. The J gene is TRBJ1-4, the V gene TRBV13; TRBD1 might be the D (5 bases). V shed 5 bases and J shed 8 bases, with 12 bases lying between them. This CDR3 is 13 amino acids long. Germline-derived CDR1 and CDR2 are PRHDT and FYEKMQ (reference sequence). CDR3 sequence: CASSLRGHEKLFF. In DNA form, the CDR3 reads TGTGCCAGCAGCCTTAGGGGCCACGAAAAACTGTTTTTT. Filled out from reference TRBV13 and TRBJ1-4, the complete variable domain reads AAGVIQSPRHLIKEKRETATLKCYPIPRHDTVYWYQQGPGQDPQFLISFYEKMQSDKGSIPDRFSAQQFSDYHSELNMSSLELGDSALYFCASSLRGHEKLFFGSGTQLSVL.

As DNA, the CDR3 is TGTGCCAGCAGCCAAGGGGCTAGCTCCCTTGGTGAGCAGTTCTTC. Its protein is CASSQGASSLGEQFF. The V gene is TRBV4-2, the J gene TRBJ2-1; weak D call: TRBD2 (5 bases). CDR3 length equals 15 residues. Germline loops: CDR1 LGHNA, CDR2 YNFKEQ. V gave up 1 base and J gave up 9 bases, with 16 bases separating them.

The chain is built from TRBV7-2 and TRBJ1-2, with 7 nucleotides matching TRBD1. Germline V gene sequence: CDR1 SGHTA, CDR2 FQGNSA. V lost 4 bases to trimming and J lost 2 bases; unmatched junction nucleotides: 4. There are 14 residues in the CDR3. The CDR3 nucleotides are TGTGCCAGCAGCTCAGAGACAGGGAACTATGGCTACACCTTC. It translates to CASSSETGNYGYTF.

This clone was counted between two and nine times. The chain couples TRBV11-2 to TRBJ1-6, with a tentative D call TRBD1 (5 bases). Between the trimmed V and J ends, which lost 0 bases and 6 bases, there was a span of 12 bases. Germline V gene lookup returns CDR1 SGHAT and CDR2 FQNNGV. This CDR3 comprises 16 residues. DNA for the CDR3: TGTGCCAGCAGCTTAGAGGGGGGTTTGTTTAATTCACCCCTCCACTTT. Its translation is CASSLEGGLFNSPLHF. The whole variable domain, filled in from reference TRBV11-2 and TRBJ1-6, reads EAGVAQSPRYKIIEKRQSVAFWCNPISGHATLYWYQQILGQGPKLLIQFQNNGVVDDSQLPKDRFSAERLKGVDSTLKIQPAKLEDSAVYLCASSLEGGLFNSPLHFGNGTRLTVT.

J is TRBJ1-1 and V is TRBV7-2, with a possible D match to TRBD1 (6 bases). Germline CDR1 reads SGHTA; CDR2 reads FQGNSA. The CDR3 is 15 residues long. V lost 4 bases, J lost 1 base, and 13 bases lay in between. The CDR3 DNA follows: TGTGCCAGCAGCTCCTACAGGGTTTCGAACACTGAAGCTTTCTTT. It translates to CASSSYRVSNTEAFF.

This chain links TRBV5-6 with TRBJ2-7, with a possible D match to TRBD1 (6 bases). Germline loops: CDR1 SGHDT, CDR2 YYEEEE. The CDR3 has 15 amino acids. Trimming took off 4 bases at V and 2 bases at J, with 16 bases between the two ends. The CDR3 sequence is CASSPIGGQPYEQYF. For the CDR3, the DNA is TGTGCCAGCAGCCCTATCGGAGGACAGCCCTACGAGCAGTACTTC.

This chain connects TRBV28 to TRBJ2-7; 7 nucleotides match TRBD1. Germline CDR1 is MDHEN and CDR2 is SYDVKM. The CDR3 covers 15 residues. Trimming took 4 bases from V and 2 from J; bases not matched to a gene: 8. Written as DNA, the CDR3 is TGTGCCAGCAGTTCCGGACAGGTAGTCGCCTACGAGCAGTACTTC. Translation gives CASSSGQVVAYEQYF.

The chain combines TRBV5-6 with TRBJ2-5; D possibly corresponds to TRBD1 (6 bases). Germline loops: CDR1 SGHDT, CDR2 YYEEEE. The CDR3 consists of 15 residues. Trimming left V 4 bases short and J 4 bases short, with 17 bases between. CDR3 nucleotide sequence: TGTGCCAGCAGCCCCAGTCCGGGACAACGAGAGACCCAGTACTTC. Residues: CASSPSPGQRETQYF.

The V call is TRBV5-4, the J call TRBJ2-1; D unresolved. This CDR3 contains 13 residues. Trimming stripped 1 base from V and 7 bases from J, with 9 bases between. The germline CDR1 and CDR2 sequences are SGHNT and YYREEE (reference sequence). CDR3 in DNA: TGTGCCAGCAGCTTGAGTCAGAAGAATGAGCAGTTCTTC. It translates to CASSLSQKNEQFF. Full variable domain (rest looked up from reference TRBV5-4 and TRBJ2-1): ETGVTQSPTHLIKTRGQQVTLRCSSQSGHNTVSWYQQALGQGPQFIFQYYREEENGRGNFPPRFSGLQFPNYSSELNVNALELDDSALYLCASSLSQKNEQFFGPGTRLTVL.

The V gene is TRBV19, the J gene TRBJ2-7; a possible D gene is TRBD2 (5 bases). CDR1 is LNHDA and CDR2 is SQIVND in the germline V gene (reference sequence). With 10 bases removed from V and 4 bases from J, the gap between germline ends came to 23 bases. The CDR3 has 15 amino acids. In DNA, the CDR3 is TGTGCCACCCAGATCGCCCCGGGGAGTAGTTACGAGCAGTACTTC. It is translated as CATQIAPGSSYEQYF.

This clone was recorded at least ten times. This chain uses TRBV5-1 with TRBJ1-2, with D possibly TRBD1 on 5 matching bases. V dropped 4 bases and J dropped 8 bases, with 12 bases sitting between them. Germline loops: CDR1 SGHRS, CDR2 YFSETQ. CDR3 length equals 12 residues. CDR3 sequence: CASSDVNRGYTF. In DNA form, the CDR3 reads TGCGCCAGCAGCGACGTAAACAGGGGCTACACCTTC.

This clone was seen a single time. The V and J genes are TRBV19 and TRBJ2-1, with 10 positions matching TRBD2. The CDR3 has 16 residues. Germline CDR1 reads LNHDA; CDR2 reads SQIVND (reference sequence). The trim removed 2 bases at V and 0 bases at J, leaving 1 base unmatched. The CDR3 sequence: CASSIKRGGSYNEQFF. The CDR3 nucleotides are TGTGCCAGTAGTATAAAGCGGGGGGGCTCCTACAATGAGCAGTTCTTC.

This clone occurred once. J is TRBJ2-5 and V is TRBV19; D remains unclear. V was clipped by 6 bases and J by 2 bases, with 10 bases between them. Germline V gene sequence: CDR1 LNHDA, CDR2 SQIVND (reference sequence). The CDR3 has 13 amino acids. CDR3 protein: CASSTQTQETQYF. Here the CDR3 DNA reads TGTGCCAGTAGCACTCAGACTCAAGAGACCCAGTACTTC.

The rearrangement links TRBV12-5 to TRBJ2-7; D unclear. CDR1 LGHNT and CDR2 FRNRAP come from the germline V gene. CDR3 length: 13 residues. Trimming left V 4 bases short and J 4 bases short, with 11 bases between. The CDR3 DNA sequence: TGTGCTAGTGGTTACGAGGCCCTATACGAGCAGTACTTC. The encoded protein is CASGYEALYEQYF.

This clone was found once. The chain joins TRBV9 to TRBJ1-3, with 9 bases identical to TRBD1. After removal of 3 bases from V and 0 bases from J, the junction contained 4 bases not matched to a gene. Germline V gene lookup returns CDR1 SGDLS and CDR2 YYNGEE. CDR3 length equals 16 residues. CDR3 residues: CASSGTGAISGNTIYF. The CDR3 DNA reads as TGTGCCAGCAGCGGGACAGGGGCTATCTCTGGAAACACCATATATTTT.

The chain employs TRBV14 and TRBJ1-6, with a tentative D call TRBD1 (6 bases). Trimming removed 4 bases at V and 4 bases at J, with 11 bases between. This CDR3 is built from 15 residues. Looked up from germline, CDR1 is SGHDN and CDR2 is FVKESK. CDR3: CASSPTGQYNSPLHF. As DNA, the CDR3 is TGTGCCAGCAGCCCGACAGGCCAATATAATTCACCCCTCCACTTT.